These T cell receptor beta chains were read from a single sample in a study of OX40 agonist ivuxolimab in advanced cancers. Assay: immunoSEQ multiplex PCR; the TCRdb copy retains only in-frame clones and omits some. The data show fewer than 90,000 clones, about 88% seen once. This sample comprised CD4+ or CD8+ T cells sorted from blood, obtained in a trial of the OX40 agonist ivuxolimab. The source of these receptors is an adult with an advanced solid tumor such as melanoma, head and neck, liver or kidney cancer. Both conserved end residues are part of each CDR3. A D gene is named only where the DNA matches it firmly. The size entry is marked missing in some rows and otherwise reads once, few, many or a size class.

j_gene: TRBJ1-5
abundance: few
v_gene: TRBV4-1
d_gene: .
CDR3aa: CASSAQENQPQHF
CDR3nt: TGCGCCAGCAGCGCCCAGGAAAATCAGCCCCAGCATTTT

j_gene: TRBJ2-6
abundance: .
v_gene: TRBV11-2
d_gene: .
CDR3aa: CASSLDRAGANVLTF
CDR3nt: TGTGCCAGCAGCTTAGATCGGGCTGGGGCCAACGTCCTGACTTTC

j_gene: TRBJ1-5
abundance: .
v_gene: TRBV5-1
d_gene: .
CDR3aa: CASSWDGNQPQHF
CDR3nt: TGCGCCAGCAGCTGGGATGGCAATCAGCCCCAGCATTTT

j_gene: TRBJ2-5
abundance: .
v_gene: TRBV5-3
d_gene: .
CDR3aa: CARSLVQRETQYF
CDR3nt: TGTGCCAGAAGCTTGGTTCAGAGAGAGACCCAGTACTTC

j_gene: TRBJ2-7
abundance: few
v_gene: TRBV27
d_gene: TRBD1
CDR3aa: CASSSLDRAAAEQYF
CDR3nt: TGTGCCAGCAGTTCCCTAGACAGGGCTGCCGCCGAGCAGTACTTC

j_gene: TRBJ2-3
abundance: .
v_gene: TRBV6-1
d_gene: .
CDR3aa: CASSERRDTQYF
CDR3nt: TGTGCCAGCAGTGAACGGCGGGATACGCAGTATTTT

j_gene: TRBJ1-5
abundance: .
v_gene: TRBV5-4
d_gene: .
CDR3aa: CASSLGQTMNQPQHF
CDR3nt: TGTGCCAGCAGCTTGGGGCAAACTATGAATCAGCCCCAGCATTTT

j_gene: TRBJ1-5
abundance: .
v_gene: TRBV19
d_gene: TRBD1
CDR3aa: CASRDIGQGPYSNQPQHF
CDR3nt: TGTGCCAGTAGGGATATAGGACAGGGACCATATAGCAATCAGCCCCAGCATTTT

j_gene: TRBJ1-1
abundance: .
v_gene: TRBV7-2
d_gene: .
CDR3aa: CASSAKAEAFF
CDR3nt: TGTGCCAGCAGCGCCAAAGCTGAAGCTTTCTTT

j_gene: TRBJ2-3
abundance: .
v_gene: TRBV7-2
d_gene: .
CDR3aa: CASSYTSSGASTDTQYF
CDR3nt: TGTGCCAGCAGCTATACGTCATCAGGGGCTAGCACAGATACGCAGTATTTT

j_gene: TRBJ2-3
abundance: .
v_gene: TRBV15
d_gene: .
CDR3aa: CATSREGGSTDTQYF
CDR3nt: TGTGCCACCAGCAGAGAGGGCGGTAGCACAGATACGCAGTATTTT

j_gene: TRBJ2-2
abundance: .
v_gene: TRBV7-2
d_gene: TRBD1
CDR3aa: CASSLLDRGLTGDTGELFF
CDR3nt: TGTGCCAGCAGCTTGTTGGACAGGGGACTCACGGGGGACACCGGGGAGCTGTTTTTT

j_gene: TRBJ2-2
abundance: .
v_gene: TRBV4-1
d_gene: .
CDR3aa: CASSSRHLGSGELFF
CDR3nt: TGCGCCAGCAGCTCCAGACATCTTGGTTCGGGGGAGCTGTTTTTT

j_gene: TRBJ1-2
abundance: .
v_gene: TRBV15
d_gene: .
CDR3aa: CATSRRTSNYGYTF
CDR3nt: TGTGCCACCAGCAGGAGGACAAGTAACTATGGCTACACCTTC

j_gene: TRBJ2-5
abundance: few
v_gene: TRBV7-6
d_gene: .
CDR3aa: CASSPEGKTQYF
CDR3nt: TGTGCCAGCAGCCCGGAGGGAAAGACCCAGTACTTC

j_gene: TRBJ2-7
abundance: .
v_gene: TRBV6-5
d_gene: TRBD2
CDR3aa: CASSYQLAGAYEQYF
CDR3nt: TGTGCCAGCAGTTACCAACTAGCGGGAGCCTACGAGCAGTACTTC

j_gene: TRBJ2-7
abundance: .
v_gene: TRBV30
d_gene: TRBD1
CDR3aa: CAWSEKGTGFYEQYF
CDR3nt: TGTGCCTGGAGCGAGAAGGGGACAGGGTTCTACGAGCAGTACTTC

j_gene: TRBJ2-7
abundance: .
v_gene: TRBV19
d_gene: .
CDR3aa: CASSPSRGGSSYEQYF
CDR3nt: TGTGCCAGTAGTCCTTCTCGGGGCGGAAGCTCCTACGAGCAGTACTTC

j_gene: TRBJ2-7
abundance: .
v_gene: TRBV6-1
d_gene: .
CDR3aa: CASSGKVGPYEQYF
CDR3nt: TGTGCCAGCAGTGGTAAGGTAGGGCCCTACGAGCAGTACTTC

j_gene: TRBJ1-2
abundance: .
v_gene: TRBV5-1
d_gene: TRBD1
CDR3aa: CASSETGNYGYTF
CDR3nt: TGCGCCAGCAGCGAGACAGGGAACTATGGCTACACCTTC

j_gene: TRBJ1-5
abundance: .
v_gene: TRBV4-2
d_gene: .
CDR3aa: CASSHAVNQPQHF
CDR3nt: TGTGCCAGCAGCCACGCAGTAAATCAGCCCCAGCATTTT

j_gene: TRBJ2-7
abundance: .
v_gene: TRBV5-1
d_gene: TRBD2
CDR3aa: CASSPRLAGDGEQYF
CDR3nt: TGTGCCAGCAGCCCCCGACTAGCGGGAGACGGCGAGCAGTACTTC

j_gene: TRBJ2-7
abundance: .
v_gene: TRBV27
d_gene: .
CDR3aa: CASSFGAYYEQYF
CDR3nt: TGTGCCAGCAGTTTCGGGGCATACTACGAGCAGTACTTC

j_gene: TRBJ2-5
abundance: .
v_gene: TRBV5-1
d_gene: .
CDR3aa: CASSPAWFGETQYF
CDR3nt: TGCGCCAGCAGCCCGGCCTGGTTCGGGGAGACCCAGTACTTC

j_gene: TRBJ1-5
abundance: .
v_gene: TRBV6-6
d_gene: .
CDR3aa: CASSYRDNANQPQHF
CDR3nt: TGTGCCAGCAGTTACCGGGACAACGCCAATCAGCCCCAGCATTTT

j_gene: TRBJ2-3
abundance: .
v_gene: TRBV10-1
d_gene: TRBD1
CDR3aa: CASSGRDRGGRDTQYF
CDR3nt: TGCGCCAGCAGTGGCCGGGACAGGGGAGGCAGAGATACGCAGTATTTT

j_gene: TRBJ2-7
abundance: once
v_gene: TRBV5-1
d_gene: .
CDR3aa: CASSSEGRLYEQYF
CDR3nt: TGCGCCAGCAGCTCGGAGGGTCGACTCTACGAGCAGTACTTC

j_gene: TRBJ1-1
abundance: .
v_gene: TRBV5-5
d_gene: .
CDR3aa: CASSFRNGATEAFF
CDR3nt: TGTGCCAGCAGCTTTCGTAATGGGGCCACTGAAGCTTTCTTT

j_gene: TRBJ1-2
abundance: once
v_gene: TRBV7-2
d_gene: .
CDR3aa: CASSRDSQYGYTF
CDR3nt: TGTGCCAGCAGCAGAGACAGTCAATATGGCTACACCTTC

j_gene: TRBJ2-7
abundance: .
v_gene: TRBV7-2
d_gene: TRBD2
CDR3aa: CASSLVAGGPTYEQYF
CDR3nt: TGTGCCAGCAGCTTAGTGGCGGGGGGGCCGACCTACGAGCAGTACTTC

j_gene: TRBJ2-7
abundance: .
v_gene: TRBV7-2
d_gene: TRBD2
CDR3aa: CASSSPGGRARSYEQYF
CDR3nt: TGTGCCAGCAGCTCACCTGGCGGGAGGGCTAGATCCTACGAGCAGTACTTC